Below are 8 T cell receptor beta chains sequenced from a single sample in a study of T cells after yellow fever vaccination. TCRdb redid the calling of the 5' RACE reads with MiXCR, one entry per CDR3 protein. In the table there are about 400,000 distinct CDR3 sequences, around 10% of which are singletons. The specimen comprised PBMCs, sampled on the day of the first yellow fever vaccination. Source of these receptors: a man aged 18 to 35 who received the YFV17D yellow fever vaccine.

Ten or more counts support this clonotype. The rearrangement uses TRBV7-2 and TRBJ2-3; either TRBD1 or TRBD2 may fit D (5 bases each). Germline values: CDR1 SGHTA, CDR2 FQGNSA. CDR3 length: 16 amino acids. Trimming left V 1 base short and J 1 base short, with 12 bases between. This CDR3 reads CASSLGRGRGTDTQYF. CDR3 coding DNA: TGTGCCAGCAGCTTAGGCCGGGGCCGGGGCACAGATACGCAGTATTTT.

This clonotype has more than one count but fewer than ten. The chain couples TRBV7-2 to TRBJ2-5; 9 bases are shared with TRBD2. Germline CDR1 SGHTA, CDR2 FQGNSA. The CDR3 spans 15 residues. V lost 3 bases and J lost 2; bases outside the gene matches: 4. The CDR3: CASSFRSGGQETQYF. In DNA form, the CDR3 reads TGTGCCAGCAGCTTCCGTAGCGGGGGTCAAGAGACCCAGTACTTC.

The chain joins TRBV15 to TRBJ2-3; the match to TRBD1 covers 10 bases. V shed 5 bases and J 6 bases; nucleotides not matched to a gene: 5. The germline gives CDR1 LNHNV, CDR2 YYDKDF (reference sequence). The CDR3 runs 14 residues. The CDR3 loop reads CATSGGDRGDTQYF. The CDR3 bases are TGTGCCACCAGCGGGGGGGACAGGGGTGATACGCAGTATTTT.

CDR3 sequence reads: CASSLIPGSNQPQHF. DNA of the CDR3: TGTGCCAGCAGCTTGATTCCGGGAAGCAATCAGCCCCAGCATTTT. This rearrangement joins TRBV5-5 to TRBJ1-5; D remains ambiguous. Germline assignment: CDR1 SGHKS and CDR2 YYEKEE (reference sequence). This CDR3 comprises 15 residues. Trimming took off 1 base at V and 1 base at J, with 9 bases between the two ends.

This clonotype was counted ten times or more. The chain employs TRBV14 and TRBJ2-7; D unresolved. CDR1 is SGHDN, CDR2 FVKESK, per germline. Trimming stripped 0 bases from V and 3 bases from J, with 0 bases between. This CDR3 spans 11 amino acids. The CDR3: CASSQDYEQYF. In nucleotides, the CDR3 is TGTGCCAGCAGCCAAGACTACGAGCAGTACTTC.

This clonotype was observed a few times. The chain is built from TRBV27 and TRBJ2-5; 8 nucleotides agree with TRBD2. The length of the CDR3 is 15 residues. With V trimmed by 3 bases and J by 5 bases, 8 bases remained unmatched. From germline, CDR1 is MNHEY and CDR2 SMNVEV (reference sequence). CDR3 sequence: CASSLGLGLGETQYF. CDR3 DNA sequence: TGTGCCAGCAGTTTGGGACTAGGGTTGGGGGAGACCCAGTACTTC.

This clonotype showed up many times. The rearrangement joins TRBV5-5 to TRBJ2-2; D is tentatively TRBD1 or TRBD2 (5 bases each). Germline V gene data show CDR1 as SGHKS and CDR2 as YYEKEE (reference sequence). The CDR3 totals 17 residues. V shed 4 bases and J shed 3 bases, with 19 bases lying between them. This chain's CDR3 is CASSPGTVQPDTGELFF. CDR3 in DNA: TGTGCCAGCAGCCCGGGGACCGTACAGCCCGACACCGGGGAGCTGTTTTTT. Using reference TRBV5-5 and TRBJ2-2 for the parts outside the CDR3, the full variable domain is DAGVTQSPTHLIKTRGQQVTLRCSPISGHKSVSWYQQVLGQGPQFIFQYYEKEERGRGNFPDRFSARQFPNYSSELNVNALLLGDSALYLCASSPGTVQPDTGELFFGEGSRLTVL.

This clonotype showed up many times. The chain uses TRBV29-1 and TRBJ2-3, with 8 positions matching TRBD1. CDR3 length equals 15 residues. The trim removed 4 bases at V and 1 base at J, leaving 7 bases unmatched. Germline V gene sequence: CDR1 SQVTM, CDR2 ANQGSEA. The CDR3 region has the DNA TGCAGCGTTGGATCCGGGACAGGAGGCACAGATACGCAGTATTTT. Translating gives CSVGSGTGGTDTQYF.